This TCR beta chain was profiled in a study of T-cell reconstitution after alpha-beta-depleted transplantation in children. Preparation of the TCRbeta library involved a method that used unique molecular identifiers. TCRdb ran MiXCR on the PCR reads and lists one entry per CDR3 protein. Among 100,000 to 120,000 distinct CDR3 sequences listed, 10% were seen once. The CDR3 is 17 amino acids. Trimming at V came to 10 bases and at J to 0 bases, leaving 15 bases not matched to a gene. Germline CDR1 and CDR2: LGHNA and YNFKEQ. This specimen was PBMCs from the stem cell graft donor, taken from the stem cell graft. The rearrangement uses TRBV4-2 and TRBJ2-3; 8 nucleotides align to TRBD2. The source is a human donor who donated a stem cell graft to a child with acute lymphoblastic leukemia. The CDR3: CAMGPGLSGTSTDTQYF. The DNA for the CDR3 is TGTGCCATGGGCCCCGGGCTTAGCGGGACTAGCACAGATACGCAGTATTTT.